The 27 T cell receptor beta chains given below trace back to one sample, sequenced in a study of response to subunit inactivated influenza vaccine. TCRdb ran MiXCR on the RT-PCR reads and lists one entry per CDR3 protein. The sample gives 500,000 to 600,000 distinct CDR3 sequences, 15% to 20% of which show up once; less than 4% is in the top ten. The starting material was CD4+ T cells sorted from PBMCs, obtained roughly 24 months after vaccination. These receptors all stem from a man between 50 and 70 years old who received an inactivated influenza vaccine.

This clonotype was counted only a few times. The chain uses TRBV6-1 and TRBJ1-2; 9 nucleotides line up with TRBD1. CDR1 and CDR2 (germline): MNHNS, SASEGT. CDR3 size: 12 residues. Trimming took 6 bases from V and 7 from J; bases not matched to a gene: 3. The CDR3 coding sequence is TGTGCCAGCAGCCGGACAGGGGCTGGCTACACCTTC. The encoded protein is CASSRTGAGYTF.

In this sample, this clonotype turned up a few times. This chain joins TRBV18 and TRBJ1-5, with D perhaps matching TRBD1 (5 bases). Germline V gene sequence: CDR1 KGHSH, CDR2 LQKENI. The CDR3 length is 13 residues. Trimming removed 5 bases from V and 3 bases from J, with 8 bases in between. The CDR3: CASSAGYNQPQHF. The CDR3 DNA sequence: TGTGCCAGCTCAGCAGGGTACAATCAGCCCCAGCATTTT.

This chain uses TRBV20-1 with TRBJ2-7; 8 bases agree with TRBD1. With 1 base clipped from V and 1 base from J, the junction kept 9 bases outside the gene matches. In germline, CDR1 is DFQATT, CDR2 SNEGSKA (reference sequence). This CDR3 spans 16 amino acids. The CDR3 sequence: CSARVGLQGASYEQYF. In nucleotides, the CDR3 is TGCAGTGCTAGAGTGGGTTTGCAGGGGGCGTCCTACGAGCAGTACTTC.

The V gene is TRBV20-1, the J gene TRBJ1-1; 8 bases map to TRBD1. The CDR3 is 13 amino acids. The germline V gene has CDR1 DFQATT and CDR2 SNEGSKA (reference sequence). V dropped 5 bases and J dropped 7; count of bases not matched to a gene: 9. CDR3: CSARQGAGGEAFF. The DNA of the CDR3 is TGCAGTGCTCGGCAGGGGGCGGGGGGTGAAGCTTTCTTT.

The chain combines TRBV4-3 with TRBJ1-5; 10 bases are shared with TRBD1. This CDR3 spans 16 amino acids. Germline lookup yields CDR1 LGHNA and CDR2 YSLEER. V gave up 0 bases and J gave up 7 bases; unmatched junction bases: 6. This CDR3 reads CASSQDPTGGLQPQHF. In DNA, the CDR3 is TGCGCCAGCAGCCAAGACCCGACAGGGGGCCTCCAGCCCCAGCATTTT.

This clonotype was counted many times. The CDR3 nucleotides are TGTGCCAGCCTTGGGTGGGGGAGCTCCTACAATGAGCAGTTCTTC. Its translation: CASLGWGSSYNEQFF. This rearrangement joins TRBV28 to TRBJ2-1; tentatively, D is TRBD1 or TRBD2 (5 bases each). This CDR3 has 15 amino acids. Between the trimmed V and J ends, which lost 8 bases and 0 bases, there was a span of 14 bases. Per germline, CDR1 MDHEN and CDR2 SYDVKM.

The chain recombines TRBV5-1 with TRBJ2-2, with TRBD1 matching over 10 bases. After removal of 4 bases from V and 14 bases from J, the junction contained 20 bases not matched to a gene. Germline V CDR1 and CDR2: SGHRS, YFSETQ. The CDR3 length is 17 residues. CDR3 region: CASSPAHHVGTGDILFF. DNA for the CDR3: TGCGCCAGCAGCCCAGCCCATCACGTCGGGACAGGGGATATACTGTTTTTT.

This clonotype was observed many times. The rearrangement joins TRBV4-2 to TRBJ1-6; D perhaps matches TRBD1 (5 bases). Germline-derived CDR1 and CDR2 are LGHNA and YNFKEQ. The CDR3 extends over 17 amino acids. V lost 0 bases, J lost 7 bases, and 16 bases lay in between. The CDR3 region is CASSQDLPGIRNSPLHF. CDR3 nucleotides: TGTGCCAGCAGCCAAGATCTCCCAGGGATAAGGAATTCACCCCTCCACTTT.

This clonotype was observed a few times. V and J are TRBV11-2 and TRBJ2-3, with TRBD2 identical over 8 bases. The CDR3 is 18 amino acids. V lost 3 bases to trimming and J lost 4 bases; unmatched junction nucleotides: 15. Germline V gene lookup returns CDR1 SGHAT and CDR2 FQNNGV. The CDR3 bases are TGTGCCAGCAGCTTCGTTCACGGCGGGAGGTCAGGGGCAGATACGCAGTATTTT. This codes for CASSFVHGGRSGADTQYF.

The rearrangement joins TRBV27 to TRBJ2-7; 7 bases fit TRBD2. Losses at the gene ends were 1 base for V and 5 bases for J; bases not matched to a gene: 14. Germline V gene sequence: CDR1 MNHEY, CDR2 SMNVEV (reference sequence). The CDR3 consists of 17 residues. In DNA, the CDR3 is TGTGCCAGCAGTTTATACCCCCCAAAGCGGGACCCCCACGAGCAGTACTTC. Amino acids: CASSLYPPKRDPHEQYF.

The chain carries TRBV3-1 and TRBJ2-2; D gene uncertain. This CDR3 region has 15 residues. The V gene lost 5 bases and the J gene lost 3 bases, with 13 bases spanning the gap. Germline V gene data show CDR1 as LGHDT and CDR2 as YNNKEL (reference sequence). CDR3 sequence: CASSGEDRYTGELFF. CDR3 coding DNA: TGTGCCAGCAGCGGAGAGGACCGATACACCGGGGAGCTGTTTTTT.

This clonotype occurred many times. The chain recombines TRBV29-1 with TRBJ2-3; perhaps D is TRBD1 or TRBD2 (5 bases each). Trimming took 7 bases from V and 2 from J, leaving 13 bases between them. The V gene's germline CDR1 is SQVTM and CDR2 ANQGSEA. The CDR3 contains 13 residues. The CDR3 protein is CSGDAGLTDTQYF. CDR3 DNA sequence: TGCAGCGGGGACGCCGGACTCACAGATACGCAGTATTTT.

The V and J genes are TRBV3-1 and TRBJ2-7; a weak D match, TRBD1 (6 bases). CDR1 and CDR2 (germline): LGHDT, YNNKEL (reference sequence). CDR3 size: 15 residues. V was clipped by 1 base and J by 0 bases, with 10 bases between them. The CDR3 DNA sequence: TGTGCCAGCAGCCAAGGGACAGCAGGCTCCTACGAGCAGTACTTC. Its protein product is CASSQGTAGSYEQYF.

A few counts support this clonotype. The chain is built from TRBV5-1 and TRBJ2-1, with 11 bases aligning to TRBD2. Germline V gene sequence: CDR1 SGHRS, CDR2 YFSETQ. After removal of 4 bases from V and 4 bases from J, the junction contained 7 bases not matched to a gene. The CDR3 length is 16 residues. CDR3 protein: CASSTRLAGIYNEQFF. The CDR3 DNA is TGCGCCAGCAGCACTAGACTAGCGGGGATATACAATGAGCAGTTCTTC.

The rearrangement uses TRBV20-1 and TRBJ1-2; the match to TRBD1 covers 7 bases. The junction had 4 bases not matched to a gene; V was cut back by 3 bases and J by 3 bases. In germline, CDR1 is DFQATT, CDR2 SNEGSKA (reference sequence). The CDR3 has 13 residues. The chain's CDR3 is CSASFRGDYGYTF. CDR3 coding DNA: TGCAGTGCTAGTTTCAGGGGGGACTATGGCTACACCTTC.

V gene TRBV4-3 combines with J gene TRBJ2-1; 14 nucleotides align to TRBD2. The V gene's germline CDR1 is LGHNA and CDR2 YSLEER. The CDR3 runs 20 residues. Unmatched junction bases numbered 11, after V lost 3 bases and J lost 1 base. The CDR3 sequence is CASSQAVPTSGGGSYNEQFF. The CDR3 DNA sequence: TGCGCCAGCAGCCAGGCGGTCCCGACTAGCGGGGGGGGTTCCTACAATGAGCAGTTCTTC.

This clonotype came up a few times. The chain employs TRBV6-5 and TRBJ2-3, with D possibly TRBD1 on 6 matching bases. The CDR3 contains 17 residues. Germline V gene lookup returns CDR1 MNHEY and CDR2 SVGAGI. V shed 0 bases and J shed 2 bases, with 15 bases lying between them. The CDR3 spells CASSYSSRGPSTDTQYF. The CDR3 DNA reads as TGTGCCAGCAGTTACTCGAGCAGGGGCCCTTCCACAGATACGCAGTATTTT.

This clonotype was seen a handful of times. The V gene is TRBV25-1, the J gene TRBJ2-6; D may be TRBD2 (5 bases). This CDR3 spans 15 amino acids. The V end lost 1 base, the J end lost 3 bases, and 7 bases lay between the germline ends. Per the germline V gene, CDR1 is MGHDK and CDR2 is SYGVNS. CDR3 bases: TGTGCCAGCAGTGAATCGGGGAGTGGGGCCAACGTCCTGACTTTC. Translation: CASSESGSGANVLTF.

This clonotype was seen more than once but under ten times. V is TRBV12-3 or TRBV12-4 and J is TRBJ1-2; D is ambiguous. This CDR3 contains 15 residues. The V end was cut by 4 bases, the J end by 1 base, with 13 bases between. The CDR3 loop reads CASSSLTHLNYGYTF. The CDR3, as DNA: TGTGCCAGCAGTTCCCTAACTCATCTTAACTATGGCTACACCTTC.

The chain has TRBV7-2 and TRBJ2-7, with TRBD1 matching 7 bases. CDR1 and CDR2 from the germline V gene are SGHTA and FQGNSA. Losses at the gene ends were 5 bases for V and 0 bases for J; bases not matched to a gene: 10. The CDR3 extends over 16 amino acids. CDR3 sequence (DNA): TGTGCCAGCAGCACACCCCCCGGGACAGCCTCCTACGAGCAGTACTTC. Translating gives CASSTPPGTASYEQYF.

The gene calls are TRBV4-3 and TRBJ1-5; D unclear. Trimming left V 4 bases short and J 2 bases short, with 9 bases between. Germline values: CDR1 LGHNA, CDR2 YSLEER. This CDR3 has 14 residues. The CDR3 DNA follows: TGCGCCAGCAGCCCTACGCGGGGCAATCAGCCCCAGCATTTT. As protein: CASSPTRGNQPQHF.

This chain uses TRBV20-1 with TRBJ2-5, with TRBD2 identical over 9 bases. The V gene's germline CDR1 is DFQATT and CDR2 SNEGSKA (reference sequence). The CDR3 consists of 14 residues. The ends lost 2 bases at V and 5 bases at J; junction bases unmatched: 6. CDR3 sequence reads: CSARRRGGYETQYF. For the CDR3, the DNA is TGCAGTGCTAGAAGGCGGGGGGGCTATGAGACCCAGTACTTC.

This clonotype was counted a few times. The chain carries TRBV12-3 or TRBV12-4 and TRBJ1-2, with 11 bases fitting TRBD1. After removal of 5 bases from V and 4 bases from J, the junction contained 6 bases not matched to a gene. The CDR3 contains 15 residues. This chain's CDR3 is CASSLGTGGVYGYTF. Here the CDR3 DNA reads TGTGCCAGCAGTCTCGGGACAGGGGGAGTCTATGGCTACACCTTC.

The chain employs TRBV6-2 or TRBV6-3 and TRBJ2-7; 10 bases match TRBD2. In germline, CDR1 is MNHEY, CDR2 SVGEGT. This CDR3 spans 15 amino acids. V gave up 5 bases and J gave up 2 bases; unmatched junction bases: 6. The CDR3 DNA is TGTGCCAGCAGTCCTTTAGCGGGAGGACCCTACGAGCAGTACTTC. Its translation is CASSPLAGGPYEQYF.

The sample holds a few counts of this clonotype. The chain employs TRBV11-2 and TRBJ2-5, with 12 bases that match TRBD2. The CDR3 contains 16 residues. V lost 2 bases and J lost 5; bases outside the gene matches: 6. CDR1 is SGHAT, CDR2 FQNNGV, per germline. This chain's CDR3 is CASSLLGLAGFETQYF. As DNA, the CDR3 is TGTGCCAGCAGCTTACTGGGACTAGCGGGTTTTGAGACCCAGTACTTC.

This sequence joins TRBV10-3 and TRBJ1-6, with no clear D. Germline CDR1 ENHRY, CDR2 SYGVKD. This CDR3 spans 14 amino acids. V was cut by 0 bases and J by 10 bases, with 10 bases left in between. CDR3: CAISESPRRSPLHF. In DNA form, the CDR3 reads TGTGCCATCAGTGAGTCTCCCCGGAGATCACCCCTCCACTTT.

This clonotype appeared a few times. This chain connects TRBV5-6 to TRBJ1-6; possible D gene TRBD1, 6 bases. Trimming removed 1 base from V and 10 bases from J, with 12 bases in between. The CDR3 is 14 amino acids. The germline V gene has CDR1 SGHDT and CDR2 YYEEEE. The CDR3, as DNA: TGTGCCAGCAGCTTGAAACACAGGGACTCACCCCTCCACTTT. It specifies CASSLKHRDSPLHF. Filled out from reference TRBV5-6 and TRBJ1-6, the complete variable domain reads DAGVTQSPTHLIKTRGQQVTLRCSPKSGHDTVSWYQQALGQGPQFIFQYYEEEERQRGNFPDRFSGHQFPNYSSELNVNALLLGDSALYLCASSLKHRDSPLHFGNGTRLTVT.